The rows below give T cell receptor beta chains drawn from one sample of a study of blood T cell repertoires in COVID-19. Produced via immunoSEQ multiplex PCR; TCRdb's table is partial and in-frame only. The sample yields around 67,000 clones, 80% to 90% seen once. Sequenced input: peripheral blood. These receptors were collected from a woman of 80 years or more with active or convalescent COVID-19. CDR3s include the opening cysteine and the closing phenylalanine or tryptophan. A D gene is named only where the DNA matches it firmly. A row's size may be missing; if present it is once, few, many or a size class.

.	.	TRBV9	TRBJ2-7	CASSQTPGKQHEQYF	TGTGCCAGCAGCCAAACTCCGGGAAAACAACACGAGCAGTACTTC
few	.	TRBV7-9	TRBJ1-1	CASSPLRGWTEAFF	TGTGCCAGCAGCCCATTGCGGGGGTGGACTGAAGCTTTCTTT
.	TRBD2	TRBV18	TRBJ2-1	CASSPLAGGNEQFF	TGTGCCAGCTCACCACTAGCGGGAGGCAATGAGCAGTTCTTC
once	TRBD2	TRBV7-6	TRBJ2-3	CASRAGLAGGPFSISTDTQYF	TGTGCCAGCAGAGCGGGACTAGCGGGAGGGCCATTCTCCATTAGCACAGATACGCAGTATTTT
.	.	TRBV5-4	TRBJ1-4	CASSLDRATTNEKLFF	TGTGCCAGCAGCTTGGACAGAGCTACAACTAATGAAAAACTGTTTTTT
.	TRBD2	TRBV5-6	TRBJ2-7	CASSFSGRPTYEQYF	TGTGCCAGCAGCTTTAGCGGGAGGCCCACCTACGAGCAGTACTTC
few	.	TRBV2	TRBJ1-3	CASTLSSGNTIYF	TGTGCCAGCACCCTATCAAGTGGAAACACCATATATTTT
few	.	TRBV10-2	TRBJ1-1	CASSERLGGGTEAFF	TGCGCCAGCAGTGAGAGGTTGGGGGGGGGCACTGAAGCTTTCTTT
.	TRBD2	TRBV7-3	TRBJ2-1	CASSQRSLAGGSEQFF	TGTGCCAGCAGTCAAAGATCGTTAGCGGGTGGGTCGGAGCAGTTCTTC
.	TRBD1	TRBV4-1	TRBJ1-3	CASSQAPQGLLSGNTIYF	TGCGCCAGCAGCCAAGCCCCACAGGGGCTCCTTTCTGGAAACACCATATATTTT
.	.	TRBV6-5	TRBJ2-7	CASSINRRAEQYF	TGTGCCAGCAGCATAAATCGAAGAGCTGAGCAGTACTTC
.	TRBD1	TRBV6-5	TRBJ2-5	CASRSGTAQETQYF	TGTGCCAGCAGATCCGGGACAGCGCAAGAGACCCAGTACTTC
.	TRBD1	TRBV19	TRBJ1-4	CASSGTGDEKLFF	TGTGCCAGTAGTGGGACAGGCGATGAAAAACTGTTTTTT
.	TRBD2	TRBV30	TRBJ2-2	CAWSSTRTSGNTGELFF	TGTGCCTGGAGTTCTACTAGGACTAGCGGTAACACCGGGGAGCTGTTTTTT
few	TRBD1	TRBV19	TRBJ1-2	CASNFGTGGANYGYTF	TGTGCCAGTAACTTTGGGACAGGGGGCGCGAACTATGGCTACACCTTC
.	.	TRBV7-2	TRBJ1-4	CASSPSTANEKLFF	TGTGCCAGCAGCCCTTCCACGGCTAATGAAAAACTGTTTTTT
.	.	TRBV25-1	TRBJ1-1	CASSRSGNTEAFF	TGTGCCAGCAGTAGATCCGGGAACACTGAAGCTTTCTTT
.	.	TRBV7-2	TRBJ2-2	CASSLPSHGGELFF	TGTGCCAGCAGCCTTCCTAGTCATGGCGGGGAGCTGTTTTTT
.	TRBD2	TRBV12-5	TRBJ2-3	CASGLQTSGGQYF	TGTGCTAGTGGTTTGCAGACTAGCGGGGGGCAGTATTTT
.	.	TRBV6-5	TRBJ1-4	CASSPGPNNEKLFF	TGTGCCAGCAGCCCAGGGCCCAATAATGAAAAACTGTTTTTT
.	.	TRBV21-1	TRBJ1-5	CASSLPSRRGHGYSNQPQHF	TGTGCCAGCAGCCTACCTAGTAGGAGGGGGCACGGGTATAGCAATCAGCCCCAGCATTTT
few	.	TRBV7-9	TRBJ1-3	CASSLSGNTIYF	TGTGCCAGCAGCTTAAGCGGAAACACCATATATTTT